Listed below are T cell receptor beta chains from one sample, sequenced in a study of T cells in Graves' hyperthyroidism and ophthalmopathy. One entry per CDR3 protein, called by TCRdb with MiXCR from the multiplex PCR reads. The data show about 290,000 distinct CDR3 sequences, roughly 19% seen once. Sample: blood. The receptors shown here come from a man in his fifties with Graves' ophthalmopathy. The CDR3 runs from the conserved cysteine through the conserved F or W. The order of the fields is clone size, CDR3 length, D gene, V gene, J gene, CDR3 protein, CDR3 DNA. D genes are given only for firm matches. Clone sizes are given selectively: once, few, many, or a class where the clone is expanded.

>few|19|.|TRBV19|TRBJ1-1
CASSIAGYPLRGIMTEAFF
TGTGCCAGTAGTATCGCCGGCTATCCCCTCAGGGGAATAATGACTGAAGCTTTCTTT
>many|18|TRBD2|TRBV7-3|TRBJ2-7
CASSLSPPSGTSSYEQYF
TGTGCCAGCAGCCTCTCTCCGCCTAGCGGGACCAGCTCCTACGAGCAGTACTTC
>many|15|.|TRBV5-1|TRBJ1-5
CASSLDEGGNQPQHF
TGCGCCAGCAGCTTGGACGAAGGAGGCAATCAGCCCCAGCATTTT
>many|14|.|TRBV7-8|TRBJ2-7
CASSLVRESYEQYF
TGTGCCAGCAGCTTAGTTCGGGAATCCTACGAGCAGTACTTC
>few|14|.|TRBV28|TRBJ1-2
CATRSQLGAAGYTF
TGTGCCACCAGATCCCAGTTGGGGGCGGCTGGCTACACCTTC
>.|18|TRBD2|TRBV7-9|TRBJ2-1
CASSSPVLAGGPYNEQFF
TGTGCCAGCAGCTCCCCAGTACTAGCGGGAGGCCCCTACAATGAGCAGTTCTTC
>.|13|.|TRBV6-1|TRBJ1-5
CASSEARDQPQHF
TGTGCCAGCAGTGAAGCAAGAGATCAGCCCCAGCATTTT
>many|13|.|TRBV4-1|TRBJ1-2
CASSQDGLYGYTF
TGCGCCAGCAGCCAAGACGGGCTCTATGGCTACACCTTC
>.|12|.|TRBV12-3/TRBV12-4|TRBJ2-5
CASSPVEGAEYF
TGTGCCAGCAGTCCCGTCGAGGGCGCGGAGTACTTC
>many|15|.|TRBV2|TRBJ2-1
CASSQLGTTYNEQFF
TGTGCCAGCAGTCAACTCGGGACAACCTACAATGAGCAGTTCTTC
>.|14|.|TRBV30|TRBJ1-1
CAWVGDGGNTEAFF
TGTGCCTGGGTGGGGGACGGTGGGAACACTGAAGCTTTCTTT
>many|15|TRBD1|TRBV27|TRBJ2-7
CASSLSGTDSYEQYF
TGTGCCAGCAGTTTATCCGGGACAGATAGCTACGAGCAGTACTTC
>many|19|TRBD2|TRBV2|TRBJ2-3
CASSSTGFLIAGATDTQYF
TGTGCCAGCAGTTCCACCGGTTTCCTTATAGCGGGGGCCACAGATACGCAGTATTTT
>.|12|.|TRBV7-2|TRBJ2-1
CAGTPGTHEQFF
TGTGCCGGCACTCCCGGCACCCATGAGCAGTTCTTC
>many|17|.|TRBV7-9|TRBJ1-5
CASSASSLRRINQPQHF
TGTGCCAGCAGCGCCTCTAGTCTGAGGAGGATCAATCAGCCCCAGCATTTT